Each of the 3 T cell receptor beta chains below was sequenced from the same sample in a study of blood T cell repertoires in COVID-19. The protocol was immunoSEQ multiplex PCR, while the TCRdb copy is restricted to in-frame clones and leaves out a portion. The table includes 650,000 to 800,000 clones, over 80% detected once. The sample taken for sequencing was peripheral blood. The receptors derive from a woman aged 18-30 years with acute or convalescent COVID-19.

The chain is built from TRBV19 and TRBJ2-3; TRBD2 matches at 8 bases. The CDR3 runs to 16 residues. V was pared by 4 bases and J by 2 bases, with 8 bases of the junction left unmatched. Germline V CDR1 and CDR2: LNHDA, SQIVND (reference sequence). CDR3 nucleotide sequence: TGTGCCAGTAGTAACGGGGGGGGCCGGGTCACAGATACGCAGTATTTT. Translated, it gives CASSNGGGRVTDTQYF.

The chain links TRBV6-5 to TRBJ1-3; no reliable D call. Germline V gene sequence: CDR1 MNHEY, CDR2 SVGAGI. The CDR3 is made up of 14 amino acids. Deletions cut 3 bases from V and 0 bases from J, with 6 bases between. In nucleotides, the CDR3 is TGTGCCAGCAGTTATGGAGGCTCTGGAAACACCATATATTTT. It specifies CASSYGGSGNTIYF.

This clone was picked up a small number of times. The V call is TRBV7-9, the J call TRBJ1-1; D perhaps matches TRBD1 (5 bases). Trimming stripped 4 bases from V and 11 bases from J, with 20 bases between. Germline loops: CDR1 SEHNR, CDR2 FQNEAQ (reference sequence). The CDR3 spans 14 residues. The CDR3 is CASSSLIQGERAFF. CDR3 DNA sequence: TGTGCCAGCAGCTCCCTGATTCAGGGTGAACGGGCTTTCTTT.